A single sample is the source of the 12 T cell receptor beta chains below, sequenced in a study of T cell responses to AZD1222 COVID-19 vaccine. Assay used: immunoSEQ multiplex PCR; TCRdb lists only in-frame clones, some missing. The sample contains 100,000 or so clones, roughly 84% of which appear only once. The specimen comprised peripheral blood, sampled on day 0 of AZD1222 vaccination. The source of these receptors is an adult in good health.

This chain links TRBV5-1 with TRBJ2-4, with TRBD1 matching over 8 bases. The V gene end was trimmed by 1 base and the J gene end by 8 bases; junction bases not matched to a gene: 17. CDR1 is SGHRS and CDR2 is YFSETQ in the germline V gene. CDR3 length: 18 residues. Here the CDR3 reads CASSLSIPAGGAVYIQYF. The CDR3 DNA sequence: TGCGCCAGCAGCTTGTCCATTCCGGCAGGGGGCGCGGTATACATTCAGTACTTC.

This clone occurred once. This chain joins TRBV7-9 and TRBJ2-3; TRBD2 agrees at 7 bases. In germline, CDR1 is SEHNR, CDR2 FQNEAQ (reference sequence). V lost 4 bases, J lost 2 bases, and 9 bases stayed unmatched. The CDR3 runs 16 residues. The CDR3 DNA follows: TGTGCCAGCAGCTCTACCGGGGCGGGAGTCACAGATACGCAGTATTTT. This gives the protein CASSSTGAGVTDTQYF.

The chain is built from TRBV12-3 or TRBV12-4 and TRBJ2-2; perhaps TRBD1 as D (6 bases). CDR3 length: 13 amino acids. V shed 5 bases and J shed 5 bases, with 9 bases lying between them. CDR3 amino acids: CASSRQVTGELFF. CDR3 coding DNA: TGTGCCAGCAGTCGACAGGTGACCGGGGAGCTGTTTTTT.

The chain carries TRBV18 and TRBJ1-5, with D possibly matching TRBD1 (5 bases). This CDR3 has 17 amino acids. Looked up from germline, CDR1 is KGHSH and CDR2 is LQKENI. Trimming stripped 3 bases from V and 7 bases from J, with 22 bases between. This CDR3 is CASSPSPPDNLWQPQHF. The CDR3 DNA reads TGTGCCAGCTCACCCTCCCCCCCGGACAATCTTTGGCAGCCCCAGCATTTT.

The rearrangement links TRBV19 to TRBJ2-1, with D unclear. Per the germline V gene, CDR1 is LNHDA and CDR2 is SQIVND (reference sequence). V dropped 3 bases and J dropped 1 base, with 10 bases sitting between them. This CDR3 spans 15 amino acids. CDR3 protein: CASSIQSGSYNEQFF. The CDR3 DNA reads as TGTGCCAGTAGTATCCAGTCCGGTTCCTACAATGAGCAGTTCTTC.

The rearrangement joins TRBV24-1 to TRBJ2-1, with 13 bases matching TRBD2. The CDR3 has 17 residues. Germline lookup yields CDR1 KGHDR and CDR2 SFDVKD. Trimming at V came to 2 bases and at J to 7 bases, leaving 7 bases not matched to a gene. The DNA for the CDR3 is TGTGCCACCAGTGATTCCCGGACTAGCGGGAGAAGAAATGAGCAGTTCTTC. It yields the protein CATSDSRTSGRRNEQFF.

CDR3 residues: CASSLAGYTEAFF. The CDR3 DNA reads as TGTGCCAGCAGCTTAGCCGGGTACACTGAAGCTTTCTTT. The chain links TRBV11-1 to TRBJ1-1, with D uncertain. Deletions cut 0 bases from V and 3 bases from J, with 5 bases between. Germline values: CDR1 SGHAT, CDR2 FQDESV (reference sequence). The CDR3 is 13 residues long.

V is TRBV7-2 and J is TRBJ2-5, with TRBD1 matching 9 bases. The CDR3 contains 16 residues. Germline assignment: CDR1 SGHTA and CDR2 FQGNSA. With V trimmed by 5 bases and J by 4 bases, 11 bases remained unmatched. The CDR3 loop reads CASSSGQGNRGETQYF. DNA of the CDR3: TGTGCCAGCAGCAGTGGACAGGGGAATCGCGGAGAGACCCAGTACTTC.

Only one count was recorded for this clone. The CDR3 spells CSVEDRGRAVDGYTF. CDR3 nucleotides: TGCAGCGTTGAAGATCGAGGGAGGGCAGTTGATGGCTACACCTTC. The chain combines TRBV29-1 with TRBJ1-2; D unclear. Per germline, CDR1 SQVTM and CDR2 ANQGSEA. The CDR3 is made up of 15 amino acids. V lost 0 bases to trimming and J lost 6 bases, with 17 bases between them.

This clone has more than one count but fewer than ten. The chain carries TRBV7-2 and TRBJ1-2, with 9 bases identical to TRBD1. The CDR3 totals 14 residues. Germline-derived CDR1 and CDR2 are SGHTA and FQGNSA. J was trimmed by 4 bases and V by 6 bases; bases with no gene match: 6. The CDR3 spells CASSPQGAGYGYTF. CDR3 bases: TGTGCCAGCAGTCCACAGGGGGCGGGCTATGGCTACACCTTC.

V is TRBV30 and J is TRBJ2-7, with 9 bases identical to TRBD1. The V and J ends lost 1 base and 5 bases, in that order; junction bases with no gene match: 3. CDR3 length equals 13 residues. CDR1 is GTSNPN and CDR2 is SVGIG in the germline V gene (reference sequence). CDR3 DNA sequence: TGTGCCTGGAGTGAAAGACAGGGGGACGAGCAGTACTTC. It codes for CAWSERQGDEQYF.

The J gene is TRBJ2-5, the V gene TRBV20-1; no clear D. The germline CDR1 and CDR2 sequences are DFQATT and SNEGSKA (reference sequence). The germline V and J ends were trimmed by 3 bases and 3 bases, with 17 bases remaining between them. CDR3 size: 15 residues. The CDR3 nucleotides are TGCAGTGCTAGTCTATCACCAATGCGGAAAGAGACCCAGTACTTC. Its protein product is CSASLSPMRKETQYF.